A selection of T cell receptor beta chains follows, all from one sample in a study of memory CD8 T cells in hepatitis C reinfection. Libraries were prepared by immunoSEQ multiplex PCR; TCRdb keeps only in-frame clonotypes and omits some of them. The sample shows some 50,000 clones, roughly nine tenths of them seen only once. The specimen was naive CD8+ T cells sorted from blood. These receptors all stem from a man aged 18 to 30 with hepatitis C virus infection. Each CDR3 is given with its conserved first and last residue. The D gene is left open where the match is weak. Size is stated for part of the rows, as once, few or many counts, or as a class when the clone is expanded.

d_gene,j_gene,abundance,v_gene,CDR3nt,CDR3aa
.,TRBJ1-4,few,TRBV5-1,TGCGCCAGCAGCTCGACAGGAAATGAAAAACTGTTTTTT,CASSSTGNEKLFF
.,TRBJ2-7,.,TRBV7-9,TGTGCCAGCAGCTTAGGACAAAGCTCCTACGAGCAGTACTTC,CASSLGQSSYEQYF
TRBD1,TRBJ2-2,.,TRBV7-9,TGTGCCAGCAGCGGGCAGGGGGACACCGGGGAGCTGTTTTTT,CASSGQGDTGELFF
.,TRBJ1-6,.,TRBV4-1,TGCGCCAGCAGCCAAGTTTCATCATCCAATTCACCCCTCCACTTT,CASSQVSSSNSPLHF
TRBD2,TRBJ2-1,.,TRBV13,TGTGCTAGCAGCCATCGGACTAGCGGGAGGGGTGAGCAGTTCTTC,CASSHRTSGRGEQFF
.,TRBJ2-7,once,TRBV6-1,TGTGCCAGCAGTGAAGGCCTAGACGAGCAGTACTTC,CASSEGLDEQYF
.,TRBJ2-1,.,TRBV10-2,TGCGCCAGCAGGGAGCAGAGGAATGAGCAGTTCTTC,CASREQRNEQFF
.,TRBJ1-1,few,TRBV30,TGTGCCTGGAGTGCGGGGGCTGAAGCTTTCTTT,CAWSAGAEAFF
.,TRBJ2-2,.,TRBV19,TGTGCCAGTACCCCACGGTCCGGCGGGGAGCTGTTTTTT,CASTPRSGGELFF
.,TRBJ2-5,once,TRBV7-9,TGTGCCAGCAGCAGGGCGGGGGAGACCCAGTACTTC,CASSRAGETQYF
.,TRBJ2-7,.,TRBV7-9,TGTGCCAGCAGCTTAGGCAGGGGCCTGAGCTCCTACGAGCAGTACTTC,CASSLGRGLSSYEQYF
TRBD2,TRBJ2-1,.,TRBV5-8,TGTGCCAGCAGCTTGGACGCGGGGGGGCGGTCCTACAATGAGCAGTTCTTC,CASSLDAGGRSYNEQFF
.,TRBJ1-6,.,TRBV2,TGTGCCAGAATTGACTCCCTAGTGGGCTCCTATAATTCACCCCTCCACTTT,CARIDSLVGSYNSPLHF
TRBD1,TRBJ2-4,.,TRBV27,TGTGCCAGCAGTAGCAGGATGGGACAGGGATCTCTCATTCAGTACTTC,CASSSRMGQGSLIQYF
.,TRBJ2-5,.,TRBV2,TGTGCCAGCAGTGACCCCGGGGGAGAAGAGACCCAGTACTTC,CASSDPGGEETQYF
.,TRBJ1-1,.,TRBV2,TGTGCCAGCAGATTTGGGGCCACTGAAGCTTTCTTT,CASRFGATEAFF
.,TRBJ2-7,.,TRBV29-1,TGCAGCGTTATTCCTGCAGACAACTACGAGCAGTACTTC,CSVIPADNYEQYF
TRBD2,TRBJ2-5,.,TRBV7-9,TGTGCCAGCAGCTTAGGAAGCGGGGGGGCCCAAGAGACCCAGTACTTC,CASSLGSGGAQETQYF
TRBD2,TRBJ2-1,once,TRBV27,TGTGCCAGCAGTGTACTAGCGGGGCCCCTCAATGAGCAGTTCTTC,CASSVLAGPLNEQFF
TRBD2,TRBJ2-7,.,TRBV20-1,TGCAGTGCAACTAGCGTTTACGAGCAGTACTTC,CSATSVYEQYF
.,TRBJ1-2,.,TRBV7-9,TGTGCCAGCAGCTTCGAGGGTAACTATGGCTACACCTTC,CASSFEGNYGYTF
.,TRBJ1-4,.,TRBV5-5,TGTGCCAGCAGCGCGCACTTTGCAACTAATGAAAAACTGTTTTTT,CASSAHFATNEKLFF
TRBD1,TRBJ2-7,.,TRBV6-1,TGTGCCAGCAGTGAAGCAGGGACAGGGATCTACGAGCAGTACTTC,CASSEAGTGIYEQYF
.,TRBJ2-1,.,TRBV21-1,TGTGCCAGCAGCTCTTCTTCGGGCACTAGCGGGAGCTATGAGCAGTTCTTC,CASSSSSGTSGSYEQFF
TRBD1,TRBJ2-1,.,TRBV19,TGTGCCAGTAGTCCGTGGACAGGGGGGAGCAATGAGCAGTTCTTC,CASSPWTGGSNEQFF
.,TRBJ2-1,.,TRBV7-2,TGTGCCAGCGGAGACAGCTCCTACAATGAGCAGTTCTTC,CASGDSSYNEQFF
.,TRBJ2-1,.,TRBV27,TGTGCCAGCAGTTCACCCGGGACTCAGCAGTTCTTC,CASSSPGTQQFF
TRBD1,TRBJ1-1,.,TRBV4-3,TGCGCCAGCAGCCAAAAGGACAGGGCCGACACTGAAGCTTTCTTT,CASSQKDRADTEAFF
TRBD1,TRBJ2-4,.,TRBV27,TGTGCCAGCAGTCTACGACAGGGATTAGCCAAAAACATTCAGTACTTC,CASSLRQGLAKNIQYF
.,TRBJ1-6,.,TRBV6-5,TGTGCCAGCAGTTACAACAGAAATTCACCCCTCCACTTT,CASSYNRNSPLHF
TRBD2,TRBJ2-1,.,TRBV6-1,TGTGCCAGCAGTGAGAGCGGGCGGGGGACTTGGGATGAGCAGTTCTTC,CASSESGRGTWDEQFF
TRBD1,TRBJ1-2,.,TRBV6-6,TGTGCCAGCAGTTACTCTACGGGACAGGTGGATGGCTACACCTTC,CASSYSTGQVDGYTF
.,TRBJ2-1,.,TRBV19,TGTGCCAGTAGCCTCGGTCTCCGGGTTAATGAGCAGTTCTTC,CASSLGLRVNEQFF
TRBD2,TRBJ2-3,few,TRBV5-5,TGTGCCAGCAGCTTGGTTTGGGAGGGTCGAGATACGCAGTATTTT,CASSLVWEGRDTQYF
.,TRBJ2-1,.,TRBV11-3,TGTGCCAGCAGCCCTCGCACTAGTGGGTCCCTAGATCGGGAGCAGTTCTTC,CASSPRTSGSLDREQFF
TRBD2,TRBJ2-3,once,TRBV2,TGTGCCAGCGCCACAAGCGGGAGTATGACAGATACGCAGTATTTT,CASATSGSMTDTQYF
.,TRBJ1-6,.,TRBV7-6,TGTGCCAGCAGCCCGGGGGGGGGCAGGTTAAATAATTCACCCCTCCACTTT,CASSPGGGRLNNSPLHF
TRBD1,TRBJ1-3,once,TRBV30,TGTGCCTGGAGTTGGACAGGGGGAAACACCATATATTTT,CAWSWTGGNTIYF
TRBD2,TRBJ2-7,once,TRBV28,TGTGCCAGCAGTAGCCCTTTAGGTGGGGGGGGACCCTACGAGCAGTACTTC,CASSSPLGGGGPYEQYF
.,TRBJ2-1,.,TRBV7-9,TGTGCCAGCAGCTTAGACAGGGAAGGCTATGAGCAGTTCTTC,CASSLDREGYEQFF